Listed here are 22 T cell receptor beta chains from one sample, sequenced in a study of metastatic and nonmetastatic thyroid tumors. MiXCR re-clonotyped the PCR reads for TCRdb. The data contain under 95,000 clones, about an eighth of them seen just once; the ten biggest clones take up approximately 10%. All patients were untreated before thyroid surgery. The sample was blood. These receptors originate from a female donor with papillary thyroid cancer or a benign thyroid nodule (not recorded which). Some clones in this sample may be carry-over from other donors' samples.

The sample holds a few counts of this clone. The chain has TRBV6-1 and TRBJ2-1; 7 bases map to TRBD1. The germline V gene has CDR1 MNHNS and CDR2 SASEGT. This CDR3 region has 15 residues. J lost 0 bases, V lost 1 base, and 0 bases had no gene match. CDR3 coding DNA: TGTGCCAGCAGTGAAGGGGACAGCTCCTACAATGAGCAGTTCTTC. Translation gives CASSEGDSSYNEQFF.

A remark on this clone: Its ends do not fully match the called genes, so a read error is possible. The J gene is TRBJ1-2, the V gene TRBV20-1, with a tentative D call TRBD1 (5 bases). The germline V gene encodes CDR1 DFQATT and CDR2 SNEGSKA (reference sequence). This CDR3 has 16 residues. CDR3 region: CSAEVVIRGWTYSYTF. CDR3 DNA sequence: TGCAGTGCGGAGGTCGTAATTAGGGGATGGACCTATAGCTACACCTTC.

This clone was recorded many times. CDR3 residues: CASSLGGGGAYNEQFF. The CDR3 nucleotides are TGTGCCAGCAGCTTGGGAGGGGGAGGCGCCTACAATGAGCAGTTCTTC. The V and J genes are TRBV5-4 and TRBJ2-1; D tentatively fits TRBD1 or TRBD2 (6 bases each). The CDR3 contains 16 residues. CDR1 is SGHNT, CDR2 YYREEE, per germline (reference sequence). V was trimmed by 0 bases and J by 2 bases, leaving 12 bases between them.

To note about this clone: Mismatch with germline at one junction end may stem from a read error. This sequence joins TRBV12-3 or TRBV12-4 and TRBJ2-1; no reliable D call. The CDR3 spans 15 residues. The CDR3 here is CASSLGRSSYNEQFF. CDR3 sequence (DNA): TGTGCCAGCAGTTTGGGTCGTTCGTCCTACAATGAGCAGTTCTTT.

The table lists this clone with many counts. The J gene is TRBJ2-7, the V gene TRBV19; D is tentatively TRBD1 or TRBD2 (6 bases each). Trimming removed 7 bases at V and 0 bases at J, with 16 bases between. The CDR3 totals 15 residues. CDR1 is LNHDA and CDR2 is SQIVND in the germline V gene (reference sequence). The CDR3 DNA is TGTGCCAGTAAAGCGATAGGGGGGCACTCCTACGAGCAGTACTTC. The encoded protein is CASKAIGGHSYEQYF.

Ten or more counts support this clone. V usage is TRBV5-6 and J usage is TRBJ1-3; TRBD1 might be the D (5 bases). V lost 1 base and J lost 1, with 9 bases in between. There are 15 residues in the CDR3. Looked up from germline, CDR1 is SGHDT and CDR2 is YYEEEE. CDR3 amino acids: CASSLQGSSGNTIYF. CDR3 DNA: TGTGCCAGCAGCTTGCAGGGTTCGTCTGGAAACACCATATATTTT.

This clone has at least ten counts. This chain uses TRBV9 with TRBJ2-7; D is tentatively TRBD1 or TRBD2 (5 bases each). V gave up 0 bases and J gave up 2 bases, with 9 bases separating them. The CDR3 spans 14 residues. Per germline, CDR1 SGDLS and CDR2 YYNGEE. Written as DNA, the CDR3 is TGTGCCAGCAGCGTAGACCCGGGACCCTACGAGCAGTACTTC. Protein: CASSVDPGPYEQYF. Drawing the rest from reference TRBV9 and TRBJ2-7, the complete variable domain is DSGVTQTPKHLITATGQRVTLRCSPRSGDLSVYWYQQSLDQGLQFLIQYYNGEERAKGNILERFSAQQFPDLHSELNLSSLELGDSALYFCASSVDPGPYEQYFGPGTRLTVT.

This clone was seen a handful of times. V is TRBV27 and J is TRBJ1-1; D is possibly TRBD1 (6 bases). CDR1 and CDR2 (germline): MNHEY, SMNVEV (reference sequence). The CDR3 contains 14 residues. The ends were cut back, 6 bases at V and 6 bases at J, with 17 bases in the middle. This CDR3 is CASSLAGGAAEAFF. The CDR3 coding sequence is TGTGCCAGCAGCCTCGCCGGGGGGGCCGCTGAAGCTTTCTTT.

Ten or more counts support this clone. The J gene is TRBJ2-1, the V gene TRBV2; perhaps D is TRBD1 or TRBD2 (5 bases each). This CDR3 is 13 amino acids long. From germline, CDR1 is SNHLY and CDR2 FYNNEI. Trimming stripped 8 bases from V and 6 bases from J, with 14 bases between. The CDR3 reads CASSLRGRNEQFF. DNA for the CDR3: TGTGCCAGCTCCCTTCGGGGCCGCAATGAGCAGTTCTTC.

The sample holds many counts of this clone. The chain joins TRBV9 to TRBJ2-3; 7 nucleotides align to TRBD2. V dropped 3 bases and J dropped 0; count of bases not matched to a gene: 4. The CDR3 loop spans 15 amino acids. The germline V gene encodes CDR1 SGDLS and CDR2 YYNGEE. Written as DNA, the CDR3 is TGTGCCAGCAGCGCTAGTAGCGGGAGCACAGATACGCAGTATTTT. Translation gives CASSASSGSTDTQYF.

This clone appeared many times. Written as DNA, the CDR3 is TGTGCCAGTAGTCCATGGGGACTAGCGGGCCCCGGCAACGAGCAGTACTTC. This gives the protein CASSPWGLAGPGNEQYF. The gene calls are TRBV19 and TRBJ2-7; 12 bases line up with TRBD2. J lost 5 bases, V lost 5 bases, and 13 bases had no gene match. The CDR3 runs to 17 residues. The germline V gene has CDR1 LNHDA and CDR2 SQIVND (reference sequence).

This clone was seen more than once but under ten times. A read error is possible here, since a much larger clone lies one base away. The chain recombines TRBV3-1 with TRBJ2-5; possibly TRBD2 for D (6 bases). Trimming pared 4 bases from V and 7 bases from J, leaving 19 bases between. This CDR3 has 15 amino acids. Germline V gene lookup returns CDR1 LGHDT and CDR2 YNNKEL (reference sequence). CDR3 bases: TGTGCCAGCAGCCCCCGGGTGGAGGGGACTGTGACCCAGTACTTC. Protein sequence: CASSPRVEGTVTQYF.

This clone was seen at least ten times. This rearrangement joins TRBV9 to TRBJ1-3; the D gene is possibly TRBD1 (6 bases). CDR1 is SGDLS, CDR2 YYNGEE, per germline. V lost 4 bases and J lost 2, with 13 bases in between. This CDR3 has 15 residues. In DNA, the CDR3 is TGTGCCAGCAGCCCGAGCGGGGGCCCTGGAAACACCATATATTTT. This encodes CASSPSGGPGNTIYF.

For this clone: This may come from a read error, since a much larger clone is one base off. The chain employs TRBV2 and TRBJ2-7, with 9 bases matching TRBD1. Germline assignment: CDR1 SNHLY and CDR2 FYNNEI. The CDR3 is 13 amino acids. CDR3 sequence: CVSTQQGALRPYF. The CDR3 DNA follows: TGTGTCAGCACCCAACAGGGGGCGCTGAGGCCGTACTTC.

This clone was observed at least ten times. This chain joins TRBV28 and TRBJ2-7, with 14 bases fitting TRBD2. Looked up from germline, CDR1 is MDHEN and CDR2 is SYDVKM. CDR3 length: 18 residues. The V and J ends lost 5 bases and 4 bases, in that order; junction bases with no gene match: 13. CDR3 sequence (DNA): TGTGCCAGCAGTACGGGACTAGCGGGAGAGTCGTGGCCTTACGAGCAGTACTTC. It yields the protein CASSTGLAGESWPYEQYF.

This clone was counted only a few times. The chain combines TRBV30 with TRBJ2-7; TRBD2 aligns across 13 bases. With 5 bases clipped from V and 4 bases from J, the junction kept 2 bases outside the gene matches. Germline lookup yields CDR1 GTSNPN and CDR2 SVGIG (reference sequence). The CDR3 totals 13 residues. The CDR3 coding sequence is TGTGCCTGGGGACTAGCGGGAGTTTACGAGCAGTACTTC. As protein: CAWGLAGVYEQYF.

Many counts were recorded for this clone. The same CDR3 also results from other DNA sequences found in this sample. This chain links TRBV28 with TRBJ1-1; no clear D. Germline V CDR1 and CDR2: MDHEN, SYDVKM. The CDR3 consists of 14 residues. V was shortened by 2 bases and J by 1 base, with 8 bases between the two germline ends. The CDR3 bases are TGTGCCAGCAGTTTAACTGGGAAGAACACTGAAGCTTTCTTT. Translating gives CASSLTGKNTEAFF.

This clone was recorded many times. V usage is TRBV6-2 or TRBV6-3 and J usage is TRBJ2-5; D remains unclear. V was pared by 6 bases and J by 3 bases, with 11 bases between. CDR1 and CDR2 (germline): MNHEY, SVGEGT. The CDR3 loop spans 13 amino acids. The CDR3 region is CASSPGPKETQYF. CDR3 sequence (DNA): TGTGCCAGCAGCCCCGGTCCGAAAGAGACCCAGTACTTC.

This clone occurred many times. V gene TRBV6-2 or TRBV6-3 combines with J gene TRBJ1-2, with D tentatively TRBD1 (6 bases). This CDR3 contains 12 residues. Germline V gene data show CDR1 as MNHEY and CDR2 as SVGEGT. Trimming pared 5 bases from V and 8 bases from J, leaving 12 bases between. The CDR3 reads CASSDHRVGYTF. The DNA of the CDR3 is TGTGCCAGCAGTGACCACAGGGTCGGCTACACCTTC.

At least ten counts were recorded for this clone. The CDR3 sequence is CASSVEETQYF. The CDR3 nucleotides read TGTGCCAGCAGTGTCGAAGAGACCCAGTACTTC. The chain links TRBV25-1 to TRBJ2-5; D gene ambiguous. This CDR3 has 11 amino acids. Germline V gene lookup returns CDR1 MGHDK and CDR2 SYGVNS. Trimming removed 4 bases from V and 3 bases from J, with 3 bases in between. Full variable domain (remainder filled in from reference TRBV25-1 and TRBJ2-5): EADIYQTPRYLVIGTGKKITLECSQTMGHDKMYWYQQDPGMELHLIHYSYGVNSTEKGDLSSESTVSRIRTEHFPLTLESARPSHTSQYLCASSVEETQYFGPGTRLLVL.

This clone has at least ten counts. CDR3 loop: CASSPKGIHVEKLFF. Written as DNA, the CDR3 is TGTGCCAGCAGCCCGAAAGGTATTCATGTTGAAAAACTGTTTTTT. J is TRBJ1-4 and V is TRBV28; no reliable D call. CDR1 and CDR2 from the germline V gene are MDHEN and SYDVKM. The CDR3 has 15 residues. The V and J ends lost 6 bases and 7 bases respectively, with 18 bases between them.

This clone was recorded many times. The chain recombines TRBV7-2 with TRBJ2-4; 10 nucleotides agree with TRBD1. The CDR3 runs 14 residues. In germline, CDR1 is SGHTA, CDR2 FQGNSA. The V segment lost 0 bases and the J segment 9 bases; nucleotides outside the gene matches: 2. CDR3 in amino acids: CASSLAGTGVIQYF. CDR3 nucleotide sequence: TGTGCCAGCAGCTTAGCCGGGACAGGGGTCATTCAGTACTTC.